The 3 T cell receptor beta chains reported below all come from one sample, sequenced in a study of a mutant IDH1 vaccine in newly diagnosed glioma. Regarding time point: baseline, week 1 (first vaccination visit). The treatment here: pre-vaccination baseline after standard-of-care therapy. Here immunoSEQ multiplex PCR was the method, and the copy in TCRdb shows in-frame clones only, minus some. The data contain about 68,000 clones, roughly 78% of them seen just once; the ten biggest clones take up about 7.5%. The sequencing used PBMCs, collected from a glioma patient treated with radiotherapy, temozolomide or both. The receptors stem from a man aged 45-60 years with glioma.

This clone is categorized as medium-sized. In nucleotides, the CDR3 is TGTGCCAGCAGTGAAAGCGGGGACCCCTACAATGAGCAGTTCTTC. It yields the protein CASSESGDPYNEQFF. The chain employs TRBV6-1 and TRBJ2-1; 7 bases line up with TRBD2. The germline V gene encodes CDR1 MNHNS and CDR2 SASEGT. V shed 2 bases and J 2 bases; nucleotides not matched to a gene: 3. CDR3 length: 15 residues.

This clone was found a few times. The chain joins TRBV27 to TRBJ2-7; D call uncertain. The germline CDR1 and CDR2 sequences are MNHEY and SMNVEV (reference sequence). The CDR3 covers 12 residues. Between the trimmed V and J ends, which lost 4 bases and 6 bases, there was a span of 10 bases. CDR3 loop: CASSSSLAEQYF. CDR3 bases: TGTGCCAGCAGTTCCTCCTTAGCCGAGCAGTACTTC.

The chain combines TRBV30 with TRBJ2-1; possibly TRBD2 for D (6 bases). V shed 4 bases and J shed 4 bases, with 14 bases lying between them. The germline CDR1 and CDR2 sequences are GTSNPN and SVGIG (reference sequence). This CDR3 contains 14 residues. This CDR3 reads CAWTRAGTYNEQFF. CDR3 in DNA: TGTGCCTGGACCCGCGCTGGGACTTACAATGAGCAGTTCTTC.